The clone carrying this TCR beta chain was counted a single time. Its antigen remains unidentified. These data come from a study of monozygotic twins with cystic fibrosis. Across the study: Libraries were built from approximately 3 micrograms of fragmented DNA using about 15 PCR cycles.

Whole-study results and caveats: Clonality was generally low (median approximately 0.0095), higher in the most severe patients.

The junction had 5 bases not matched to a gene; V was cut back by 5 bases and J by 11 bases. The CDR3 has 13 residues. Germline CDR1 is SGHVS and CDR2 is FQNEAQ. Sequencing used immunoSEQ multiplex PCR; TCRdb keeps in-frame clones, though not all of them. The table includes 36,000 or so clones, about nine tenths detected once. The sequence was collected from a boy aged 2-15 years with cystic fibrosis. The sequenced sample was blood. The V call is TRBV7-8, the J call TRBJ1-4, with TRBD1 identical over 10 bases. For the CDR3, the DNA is TGTGCCAGCAGCCCGGGGACAGGGGAGAAACTGTTTTTT. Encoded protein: CASSPGTGEKLFF.